This TCR beta chain came from a study of post-analysis software for immune sequencing data. The wider study: Several disease courses (relapsing-remitting, secondary progressive and progressive-relapsing) of multiple sclerosis were included.

Study-wide results and caveats: Significantly decreased normalized Chao1 diversity was recorded for multiple sclerosis patients relative to controls. By F measure, samples from a shared preparation batch strongly co-clustered. Patients showed TRBV5-6, TRBV5-1 and TRBV20-1 among a few TRBV segments more frequent than in controls.

As regards this clonotype: Its antigen is currently unknown.

Researchers reported that TCR beta cDNA libraries carried unique molecular identifiers. Between about 1 and 11 million T cells gave rise to roughly 0.5 million cDNA molecules. TCRdb recomputed calls from the PCR reads with MiXCR, one row per CDR3 protein. The sample consists of 800,000 to 950,000 distinct CDR3 sequences, roughly 58% of them appearing once. Deletions cut 7 bases from V and 6 bases from J, with 19 bases between. The CDR3 extends over 14 amino acids. The germline CDR1 and CDR2 sequences are SQVTM and ANQGSEA. V gene TRBV29-1 combines with J gene TRBJ2-1; D is perhaps TRBD2 (5 bases). This clonotype originated in a girl aged 10-17 years with multiple sclerosis. Sequenced input: blood. Written as DNA, the CDR3 is TGCAGCGGAGGCTTGAGGCTAGCTTCCAATGAGCAGTTCTTC. It is translated as CSGGLRLASNEQFF.